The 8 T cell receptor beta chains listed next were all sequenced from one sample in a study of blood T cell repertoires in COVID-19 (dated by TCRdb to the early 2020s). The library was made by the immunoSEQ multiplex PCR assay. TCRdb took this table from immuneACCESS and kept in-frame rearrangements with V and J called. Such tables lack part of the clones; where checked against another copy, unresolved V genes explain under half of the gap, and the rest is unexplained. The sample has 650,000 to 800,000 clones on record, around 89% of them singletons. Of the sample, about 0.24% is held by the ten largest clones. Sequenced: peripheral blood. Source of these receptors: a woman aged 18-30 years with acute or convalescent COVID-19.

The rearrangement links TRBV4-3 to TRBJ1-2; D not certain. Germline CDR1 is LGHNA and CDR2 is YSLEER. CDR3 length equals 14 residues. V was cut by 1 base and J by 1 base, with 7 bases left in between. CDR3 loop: CASSQAESNYGYTF. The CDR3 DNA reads TGCGCCAGCAGCCAAGCGGAGAGTAACTATGGCTACACCTTC.

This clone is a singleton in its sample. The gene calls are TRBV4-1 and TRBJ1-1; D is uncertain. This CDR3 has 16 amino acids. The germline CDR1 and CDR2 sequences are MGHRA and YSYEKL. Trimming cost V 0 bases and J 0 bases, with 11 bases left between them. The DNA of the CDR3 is TGCGCCAGCAGCCAAGAATCGGTGCTCATGAACACTGAAGCTTTCTTT. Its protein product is CASSQESVLMNTEAFF.

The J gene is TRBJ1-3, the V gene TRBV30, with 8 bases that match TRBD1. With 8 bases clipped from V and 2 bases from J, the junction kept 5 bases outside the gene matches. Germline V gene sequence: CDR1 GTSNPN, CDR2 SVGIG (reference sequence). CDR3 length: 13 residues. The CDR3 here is CAAQGAPGNTIYF. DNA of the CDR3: TGTGCCGCCCAGGGGGCGCCTGGAAACACCATATATTTT.

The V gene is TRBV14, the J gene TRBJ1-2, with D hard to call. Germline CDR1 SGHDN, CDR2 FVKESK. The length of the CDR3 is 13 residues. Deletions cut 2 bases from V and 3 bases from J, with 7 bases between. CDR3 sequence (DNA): TGTGCCAGCAGCCAATGGGCAGACTATGGCTACACCTTC. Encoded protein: CASSQWADYGYTF.

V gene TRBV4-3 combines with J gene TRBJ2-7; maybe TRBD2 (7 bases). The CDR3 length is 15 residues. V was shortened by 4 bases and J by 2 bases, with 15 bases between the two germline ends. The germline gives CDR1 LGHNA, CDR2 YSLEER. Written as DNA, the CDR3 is TGCGCCAGCAGCCGGGGGGGCGAGAGGCCCTACGAGCAGTACTTC. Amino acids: CASSRGGERPYEQYF.

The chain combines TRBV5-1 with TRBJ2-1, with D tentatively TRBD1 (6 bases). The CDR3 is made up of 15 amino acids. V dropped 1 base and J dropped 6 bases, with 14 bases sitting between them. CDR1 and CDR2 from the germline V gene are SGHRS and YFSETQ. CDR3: CASSLLLAGVNEQFF. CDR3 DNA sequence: TGCGCCAGCAGCTTGTTATTAGCAGGGGTCAATGAGCAGTTCTTC.

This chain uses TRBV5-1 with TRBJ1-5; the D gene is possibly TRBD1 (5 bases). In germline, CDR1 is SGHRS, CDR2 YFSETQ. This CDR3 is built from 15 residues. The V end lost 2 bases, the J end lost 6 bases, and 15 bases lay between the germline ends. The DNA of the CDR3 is TGCGCCAGCAGCTTTGGGGAGGCGCAGGGTCAGCCCCAGCATTTT. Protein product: CASSFGEAQGQPQHF.

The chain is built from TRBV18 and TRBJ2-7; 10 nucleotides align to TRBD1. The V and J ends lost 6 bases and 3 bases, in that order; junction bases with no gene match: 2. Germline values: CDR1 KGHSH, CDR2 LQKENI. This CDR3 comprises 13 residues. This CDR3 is CASSGTGVYEQYF. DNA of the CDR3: TGTGCCAGCTCCGGGACAGGGGTCTACGAGCAGTACTTC. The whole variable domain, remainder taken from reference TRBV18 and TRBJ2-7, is NAGVMQNPRHLVRRRGQEARLRCSPMKGHSHVYWYRQLPEEGLKFMVYLQKENIIDESGMPKERFSAEFPKEGPSILRIQQVVRGDSAAYFCASSGTGVYEQYFGPGTRLTVT.